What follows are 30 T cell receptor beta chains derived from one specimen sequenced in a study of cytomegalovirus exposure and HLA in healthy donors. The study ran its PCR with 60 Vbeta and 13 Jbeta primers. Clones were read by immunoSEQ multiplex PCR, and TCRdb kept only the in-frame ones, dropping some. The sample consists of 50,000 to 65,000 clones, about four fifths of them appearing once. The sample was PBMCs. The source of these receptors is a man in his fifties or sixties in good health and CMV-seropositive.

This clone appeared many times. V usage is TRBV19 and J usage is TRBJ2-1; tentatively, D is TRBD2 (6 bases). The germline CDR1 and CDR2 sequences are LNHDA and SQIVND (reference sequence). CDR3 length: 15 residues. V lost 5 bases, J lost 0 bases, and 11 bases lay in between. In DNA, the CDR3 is TGTGCCAGTAGTTCCTTAGCGGACTCCTACAATGAGCAGTTCTTC. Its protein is CASSSLADSYNEQFF.

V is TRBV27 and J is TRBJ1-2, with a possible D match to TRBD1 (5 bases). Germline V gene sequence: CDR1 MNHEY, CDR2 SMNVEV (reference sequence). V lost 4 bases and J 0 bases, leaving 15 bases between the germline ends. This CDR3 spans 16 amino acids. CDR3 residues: CASSSDQGRANYGYTF. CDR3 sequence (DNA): TGTGCCAGCAGTTCGGACCAGGGCAGGGCTAACTATGGCTACACCTTC.

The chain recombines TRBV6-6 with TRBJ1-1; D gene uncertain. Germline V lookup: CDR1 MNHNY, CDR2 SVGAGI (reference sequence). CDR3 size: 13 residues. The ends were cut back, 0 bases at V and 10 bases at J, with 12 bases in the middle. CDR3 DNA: TGTGCCAGCAGTTACTCCGCCGTAGCTCGAGCTTTCTTT. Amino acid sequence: CASSYSAVARAFF.

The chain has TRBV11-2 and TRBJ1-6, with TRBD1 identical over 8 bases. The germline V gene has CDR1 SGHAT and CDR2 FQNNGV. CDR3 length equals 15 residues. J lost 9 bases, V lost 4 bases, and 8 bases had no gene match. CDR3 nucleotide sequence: TGTGCCAGCAGCTCTACAGGGGGGTCTTTTTCACCCCTCCACTTT. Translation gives CASSSTGGSFSPLHF.

CDR3 sequence: CASGLTSGQSSSSRHF. The CDR3, as DNA: TGTGCTAGTGGTTTGACCTCGGGACAGTCCTCCTCCTCACGGCATTTT. This chain joins TRBV12-5 and TRBJ1-5, with 7 bases matching TRBD1. Germline V lookup: CDR1 LGHNT, CDR2 FRNRAP. The CDR3 spans 16 residues. With V trimmed by 2 bases and J by 15 bases, 19 bases remained unmatched.

The CDR3 spells CASSYSATGAYGYTF. The CDR3, as DNA: TGTGCCAGCAGTTACTCAGCGACAGGAGCCTATGGCTACACCTTC. The J gene is TRBJ1-2, the V gene TRBV6-5; possibly TRBD1 for D (6 bases). The V end was cut by 0 bases, the J end by 4 bases, with 12 bases between. From germline, CDR1 is MNHEY and CDR2 SVGAGI. This CDR3 region has 15 residues.

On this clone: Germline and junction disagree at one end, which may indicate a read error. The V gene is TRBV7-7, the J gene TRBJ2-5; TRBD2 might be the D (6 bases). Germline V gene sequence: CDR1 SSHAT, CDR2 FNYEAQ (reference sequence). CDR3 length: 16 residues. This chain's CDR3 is CASSLAARGPQETQYF. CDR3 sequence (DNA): TGTGCTAGCAGCTTAGCGGCGCGGGGCCCGCAAGAGACCCAGTACTTC.

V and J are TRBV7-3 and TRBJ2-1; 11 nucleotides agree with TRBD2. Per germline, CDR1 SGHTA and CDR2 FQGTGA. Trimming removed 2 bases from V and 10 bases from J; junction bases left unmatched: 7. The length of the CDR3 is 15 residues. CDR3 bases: TGTGCCAGCAGCTTACTTAGCGGGGGGGCAAGCGAGCAGTTCTTC. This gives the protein CASSLLSGGASEQFF.

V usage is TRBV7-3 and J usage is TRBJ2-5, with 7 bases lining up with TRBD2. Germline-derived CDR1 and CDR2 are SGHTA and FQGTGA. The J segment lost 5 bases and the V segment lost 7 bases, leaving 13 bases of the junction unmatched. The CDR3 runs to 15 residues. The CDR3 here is CASTQGSGAGETQYF. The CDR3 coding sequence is TGTGCCAGCACCCAAGGGAGCGGGGCCGGGGAGACCCAGTACTTC.

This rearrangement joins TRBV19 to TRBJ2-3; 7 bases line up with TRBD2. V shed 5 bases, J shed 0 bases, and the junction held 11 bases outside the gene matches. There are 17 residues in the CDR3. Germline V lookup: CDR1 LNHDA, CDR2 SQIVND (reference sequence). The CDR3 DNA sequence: TGTGCCAGTAGTGTGATGTTGCTAGCGGATAGCACAGATACGCAGTATTTT. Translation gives CASSVMLLADSTDTQYF.

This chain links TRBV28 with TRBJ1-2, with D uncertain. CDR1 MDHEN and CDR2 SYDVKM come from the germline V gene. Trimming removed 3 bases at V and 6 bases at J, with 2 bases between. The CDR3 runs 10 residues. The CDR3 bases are TGTGCCAGCAGTTTTAATGGCTACACCTTC. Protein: CASSFNGYTF.

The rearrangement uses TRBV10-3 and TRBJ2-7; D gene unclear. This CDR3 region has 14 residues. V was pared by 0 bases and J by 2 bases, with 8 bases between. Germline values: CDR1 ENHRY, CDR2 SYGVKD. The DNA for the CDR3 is TGTGCCATCAGTGAGTCAGGCGGCACCTACGAGCAGTACTTC. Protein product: CAISESGGTYEQYF.

The CDR3, as DNA: TGCGCCAGCAGTCGTGGACAGGAGAACACCGGGGAGCTGTTTTTT. Its protein product is CASSRGQENTGELFF. The chain couples TRBV5-1 to TRBJ2-2, with 7 bases identical to TRBD1. The V gene's germline CDR1 is SGHRS and CDR2 YFSETQ. Losses at the gene ends were 5 bases for V and 1 base for J; bases not matched to a gene: 5. The CDR3 totals 15 residues.

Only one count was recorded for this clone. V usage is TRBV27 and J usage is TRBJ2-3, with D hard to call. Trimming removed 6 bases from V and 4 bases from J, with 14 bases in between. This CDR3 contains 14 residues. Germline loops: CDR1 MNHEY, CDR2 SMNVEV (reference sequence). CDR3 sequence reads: CASRIHYESDTQYF. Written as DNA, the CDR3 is TGTGCCAGCAGGATCCACTACGAGTCAGATACGCAGTATTTT.

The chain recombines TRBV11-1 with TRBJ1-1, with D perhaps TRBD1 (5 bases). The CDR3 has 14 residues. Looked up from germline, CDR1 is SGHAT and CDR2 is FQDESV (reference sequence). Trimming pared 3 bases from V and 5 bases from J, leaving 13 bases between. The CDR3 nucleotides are TGTGCCAGCAGCTTCCAGGGTAGGGCGACTGAAGCTTTCTTT. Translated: CASSFQGRATEAFF.

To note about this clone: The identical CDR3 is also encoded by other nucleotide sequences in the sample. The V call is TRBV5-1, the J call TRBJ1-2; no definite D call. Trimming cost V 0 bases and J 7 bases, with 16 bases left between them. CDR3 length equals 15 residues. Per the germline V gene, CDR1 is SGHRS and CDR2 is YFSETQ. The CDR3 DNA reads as TGCGCCAGCAGCTTGGGTGATATGAGGGAAGTTGGCTACACCTTC. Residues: CASSLGDMREVGYTF.

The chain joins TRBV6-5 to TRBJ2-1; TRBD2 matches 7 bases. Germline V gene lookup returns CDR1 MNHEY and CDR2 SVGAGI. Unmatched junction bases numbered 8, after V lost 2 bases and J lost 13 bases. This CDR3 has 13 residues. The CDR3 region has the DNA TGTGCCAGCAGTTACGCGGGGGTCAGCCATCAGTTCTTC. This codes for CASSYAGVSHQFF.

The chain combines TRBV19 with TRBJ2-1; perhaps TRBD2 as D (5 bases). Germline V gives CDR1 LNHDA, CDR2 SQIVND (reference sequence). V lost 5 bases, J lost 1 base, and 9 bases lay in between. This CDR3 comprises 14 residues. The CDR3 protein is CASSRGVSYNEQFF. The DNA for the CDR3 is TGTGCCAGTAGTCGGGGAGTTTCCTACAATGAGCAGTTCTTC.

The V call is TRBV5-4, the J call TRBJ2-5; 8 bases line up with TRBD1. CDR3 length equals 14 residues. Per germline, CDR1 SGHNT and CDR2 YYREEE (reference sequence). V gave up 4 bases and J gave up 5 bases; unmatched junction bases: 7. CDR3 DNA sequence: TGTGCCAGCAGCGCAGGGGGCGCGGGGGAGACCCAGTACTTC. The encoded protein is CASSAGGAGETQYF.

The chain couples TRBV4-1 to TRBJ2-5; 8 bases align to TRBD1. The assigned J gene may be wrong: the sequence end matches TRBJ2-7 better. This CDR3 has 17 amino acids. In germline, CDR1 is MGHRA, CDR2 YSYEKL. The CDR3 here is CASSQVGLGTGLYEQYF. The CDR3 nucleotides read TGCGCCAGCAGCCAAGTGGGGTTAGGGACAGGACTATACGAGCAGTACTTC.

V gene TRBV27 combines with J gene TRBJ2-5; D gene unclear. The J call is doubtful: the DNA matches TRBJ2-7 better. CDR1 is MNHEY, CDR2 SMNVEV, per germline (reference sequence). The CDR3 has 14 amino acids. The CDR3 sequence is CASSLKPFPYEQYF. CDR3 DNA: TGTGCCAGCAGTTTAAAACCCTTCCCCTACGAGCAGTACTTC.

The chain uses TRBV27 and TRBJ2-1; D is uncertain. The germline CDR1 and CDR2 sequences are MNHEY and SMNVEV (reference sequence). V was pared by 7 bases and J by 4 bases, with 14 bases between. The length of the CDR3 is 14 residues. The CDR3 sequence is CASTINSYYNEQFF. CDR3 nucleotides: TGTGCCAGCACGATCAACTCATATTACAATGAGCAGTTCTTC.

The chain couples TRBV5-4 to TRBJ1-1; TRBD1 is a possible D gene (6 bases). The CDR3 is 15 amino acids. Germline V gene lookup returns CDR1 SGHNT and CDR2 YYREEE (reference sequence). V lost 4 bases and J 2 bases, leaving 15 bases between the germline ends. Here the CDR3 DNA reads TGTGCCAGCAGCCCCTGGGGGGGCCCTAACACTGAAGCTTTCTTT. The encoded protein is CASSPWGGPNTEAFF.

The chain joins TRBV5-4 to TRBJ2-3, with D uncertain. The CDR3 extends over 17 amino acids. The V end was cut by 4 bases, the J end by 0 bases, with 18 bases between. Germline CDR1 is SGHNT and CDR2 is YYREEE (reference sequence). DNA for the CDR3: TGTGCCAGCAGCCCGCGGTGGGTCGATTGGAGCACAGATACGCAGTATTTT. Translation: CASSPRWVDWSTDTQYF. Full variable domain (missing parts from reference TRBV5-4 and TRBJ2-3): ETGVTQSPTHLIKTRGQQVTLRCSSQSGHNTVSWYQQALGQGPQFIFQYYREEENGRGNFPPRFSGLQFPNYSSELNVNALELDDSALYLCASSPRWVDWSTDTQYFGPGTRLTVL.

The CDR3 loop reads CASSLDRRGQAFF. CDR3 bases: TGCGCCAGCAGCTTGGACAGGCGGGGGCAAGCTTTCTTT. This sequence joins TRBV5-1 and TRBJ1-1; the D gene is possibly TRBD1 (6 bases). Trimming shortened V by 0 bases and J by 9 bases, and 12 bases separated the two germline ends. The CDR3 length is 13 residues. The germline gives CDR1 SGHRS, CDR2 YFSETQ.

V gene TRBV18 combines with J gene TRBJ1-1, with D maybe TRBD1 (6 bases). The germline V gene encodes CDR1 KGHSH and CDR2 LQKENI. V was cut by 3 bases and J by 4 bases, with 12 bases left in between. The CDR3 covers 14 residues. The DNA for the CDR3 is TGTGCCAGCTCACCCGTTTTCAGGGGCACTGAAGCTTTCTTT. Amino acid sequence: CASSPVFRGTEAFF.

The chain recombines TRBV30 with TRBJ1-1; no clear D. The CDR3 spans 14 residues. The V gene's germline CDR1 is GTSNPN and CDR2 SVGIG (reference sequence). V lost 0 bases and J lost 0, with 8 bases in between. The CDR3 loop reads CAWSVRVMNTEAFF. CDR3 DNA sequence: TGTGCCTGGAGTGTGCGTGTGATGAACACTGAAGCTTTCTTT. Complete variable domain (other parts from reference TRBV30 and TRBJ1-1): SQTIHQWPATLVQPVGSPLSLECTVEGTSNPNLYWYRQAAGRGLQLLFYSVGIGQISSEVPQNLSASRPQDRQFILSSKKLLLSDSGFYLCAWSVRVMNTEAFFGQGTRLTVV.

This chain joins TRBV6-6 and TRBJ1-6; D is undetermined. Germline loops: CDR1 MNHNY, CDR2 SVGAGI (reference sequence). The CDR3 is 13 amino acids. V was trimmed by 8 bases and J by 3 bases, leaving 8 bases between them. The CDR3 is CASVSVYNSPLHF. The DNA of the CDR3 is TGTGCCAGCGTCTCCGTCTATAATTCACCCCTCCACTTT.

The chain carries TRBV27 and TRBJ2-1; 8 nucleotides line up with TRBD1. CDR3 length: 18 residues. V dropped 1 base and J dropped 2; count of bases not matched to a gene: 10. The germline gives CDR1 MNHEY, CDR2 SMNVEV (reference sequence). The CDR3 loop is CASSLWQGARGPYNEQFF. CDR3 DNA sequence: TGTGCCAGCAGTTTATGGCAGGGGGCGAGAGGCCCCTACAATGAGCAGTTCTTC.

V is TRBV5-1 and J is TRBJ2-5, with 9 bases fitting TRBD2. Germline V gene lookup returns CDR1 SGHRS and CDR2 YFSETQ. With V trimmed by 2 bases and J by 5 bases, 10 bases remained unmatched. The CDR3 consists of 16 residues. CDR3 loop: CASSFASSGAGETQYF. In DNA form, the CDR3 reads TGCGCCAGCAGCTTTGCCTCTAGCGGGGCGGGGGAGACCCAGTACTTC.